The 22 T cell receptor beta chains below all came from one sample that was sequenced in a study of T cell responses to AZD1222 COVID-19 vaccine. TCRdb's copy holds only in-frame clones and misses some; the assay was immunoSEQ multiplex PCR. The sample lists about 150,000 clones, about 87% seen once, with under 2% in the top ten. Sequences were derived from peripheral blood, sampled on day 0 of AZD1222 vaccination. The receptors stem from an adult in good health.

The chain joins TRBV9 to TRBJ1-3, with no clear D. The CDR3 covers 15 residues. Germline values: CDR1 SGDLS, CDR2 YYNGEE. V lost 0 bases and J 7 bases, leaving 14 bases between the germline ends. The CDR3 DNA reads TGTGCCAGCAGCGTAGATCGGAGTTTGGGTAACACCATATATTTT. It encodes CASSVDRSLGNTIYF.

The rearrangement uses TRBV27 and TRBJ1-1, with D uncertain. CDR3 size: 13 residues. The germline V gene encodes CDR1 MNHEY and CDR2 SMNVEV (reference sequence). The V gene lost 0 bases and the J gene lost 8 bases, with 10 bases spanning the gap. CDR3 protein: CASSLSLTAEAFF. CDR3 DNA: TGTGCCAGCAGTTTATCACTGACGGCGGAAGCTTTCTTT.

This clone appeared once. CDR3 loop: CASIGNREAFF. The CDR3 nucleotides are TGTGCCAGCATAGGTAACAGAGAAGCTTTCTTT. This chain joins TRBV7-9 and TRBJ1-1; D is unclear. V was cut by 7 bases and J by 8 bases, with 11 bases left in between. Germline V gives CDR1 SEHNR, CDR2 FQNEAQ (reference sequence). The CDR3 contains 11 residues.

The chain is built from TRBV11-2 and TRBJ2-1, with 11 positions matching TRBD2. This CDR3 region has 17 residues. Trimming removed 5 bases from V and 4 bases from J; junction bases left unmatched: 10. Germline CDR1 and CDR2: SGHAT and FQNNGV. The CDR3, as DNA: TGTGCCAGCAGCCGAGCGCTCGGGACTAGCGGTTACAATGAGCAGTTCTTC. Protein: CASSRALGTSGYNEQFF. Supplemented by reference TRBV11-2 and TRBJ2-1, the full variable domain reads EAGVAQSPRYKIIEKRQSVAFWCNPISGHATLYWYQQILGQGPKLLIQFQNNGVVDDSQLPKDRFSAERLKGVDSTLKIQPAKLEDSAVYLCASSRALGTSGYNEQFFGPGTRLTVL.

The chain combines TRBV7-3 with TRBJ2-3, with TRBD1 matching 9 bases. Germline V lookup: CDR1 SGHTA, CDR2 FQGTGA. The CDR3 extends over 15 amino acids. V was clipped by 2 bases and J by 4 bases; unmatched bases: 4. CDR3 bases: TGTGCCAGCAGCTTAGGGACAGGGATGCCAGATACGCAGTATTTT. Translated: CASSLGTGMPDTQYF.

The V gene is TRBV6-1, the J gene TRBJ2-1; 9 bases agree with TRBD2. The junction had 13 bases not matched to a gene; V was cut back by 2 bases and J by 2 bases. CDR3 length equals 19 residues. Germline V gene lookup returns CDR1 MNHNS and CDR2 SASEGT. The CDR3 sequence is CASSEYTVLTSGTYNEQFF. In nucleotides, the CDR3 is TGTGCCAGCAGTGAATATACTGTTTTGACTAGCGGAACCTACAATGAGCAGTTCTTC.

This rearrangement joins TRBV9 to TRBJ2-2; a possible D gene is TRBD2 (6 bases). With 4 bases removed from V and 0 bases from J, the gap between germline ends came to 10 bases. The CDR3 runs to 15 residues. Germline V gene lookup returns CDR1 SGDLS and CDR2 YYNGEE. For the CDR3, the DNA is TGTGCCAGCAGCCCGACTAGGTCGAACACCGGGGAGCTGTTTTTT. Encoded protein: CASSPTRSNTGELFF.

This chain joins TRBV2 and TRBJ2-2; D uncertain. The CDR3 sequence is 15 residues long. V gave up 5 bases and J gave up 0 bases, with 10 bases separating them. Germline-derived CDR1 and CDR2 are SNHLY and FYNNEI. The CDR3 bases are TGTGCCAGCAGTAGGAACACCCCGAACACCGGGGAGCTGTTTTTT. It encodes CASSRNTPNTGELFF.

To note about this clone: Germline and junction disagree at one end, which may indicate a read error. The CDR3 here is CVTSRGDGVRAGYRNYGYTF. The CDR3 DNA follows: TGTGTCACCAGCAGAGGGGACGGGGTCCGAGCGGGTTATAGGAACTATGGCTACACCTTC. The chain has TRBV15 and TRBJ1-2; possible D gene TRBD1, 5 bases. The germline gives CDR1 LNHNV, CDR2 YYDKDF (reference sequence). CDR3 length: 20 residues.

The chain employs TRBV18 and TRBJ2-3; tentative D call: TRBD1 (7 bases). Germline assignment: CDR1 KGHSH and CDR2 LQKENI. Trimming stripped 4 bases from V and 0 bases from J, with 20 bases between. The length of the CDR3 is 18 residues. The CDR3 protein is CASSRQGSLEGSTDTQYF. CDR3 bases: TGTGCCAGCTCACGACAGGGTAGCTTGGAGGGTAGCACAGATACGCAGTATTTT.

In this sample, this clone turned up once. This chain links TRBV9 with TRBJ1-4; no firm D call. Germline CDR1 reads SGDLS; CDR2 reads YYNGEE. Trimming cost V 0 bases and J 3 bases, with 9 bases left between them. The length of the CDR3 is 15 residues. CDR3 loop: CASSVDGSPNEKLFF. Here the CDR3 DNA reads TGTGCCAGCAGCGTAGACGGCAGTCCTAATGAAAAACTGTTTTTT. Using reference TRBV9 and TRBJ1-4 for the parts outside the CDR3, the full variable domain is DSGVTQTPKHLITATGQRVTLRCSPRSGDLSVYWYQQSLDQGLQFLIQYYNGEERAKGNILERFSAQQFPDLHSELNLSSLELGDSALYFCASSVDGSPNEKLFFGSGTQLSVL.

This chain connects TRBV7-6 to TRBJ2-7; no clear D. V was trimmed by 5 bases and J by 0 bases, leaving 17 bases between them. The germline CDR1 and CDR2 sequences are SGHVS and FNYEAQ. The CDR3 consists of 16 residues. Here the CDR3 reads CASSPTSAIASYEQYF. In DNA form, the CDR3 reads TGTGCCAGCAGCCCAACGTCGGCCATCGCCTCCTACGAGCAGTACTTC.

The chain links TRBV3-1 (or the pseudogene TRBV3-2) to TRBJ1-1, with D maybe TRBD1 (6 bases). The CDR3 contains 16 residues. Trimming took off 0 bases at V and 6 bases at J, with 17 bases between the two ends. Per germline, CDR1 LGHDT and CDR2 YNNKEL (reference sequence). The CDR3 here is CASSQDHSRGGPEAFF. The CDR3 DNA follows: TGTGCCAGCAGCCAAGATCATAGCAGGGGCGGGCCTGAAGCTTTCTTT.

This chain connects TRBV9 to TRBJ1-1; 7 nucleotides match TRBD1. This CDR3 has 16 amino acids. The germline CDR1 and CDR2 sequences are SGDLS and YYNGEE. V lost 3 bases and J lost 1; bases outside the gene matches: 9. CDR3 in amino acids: CASSEGGQPGNTEAFF. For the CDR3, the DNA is TGTGCCAGCAGCGAGGGGGGACAGCCAGGGAACACTGAAGCTTTCTTT.

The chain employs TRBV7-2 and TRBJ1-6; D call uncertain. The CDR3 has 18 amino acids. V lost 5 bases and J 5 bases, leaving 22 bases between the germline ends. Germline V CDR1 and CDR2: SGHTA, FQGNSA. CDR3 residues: CASSDAWRTGRDNSPLHF. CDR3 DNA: TGTGCCAGCAGCGACGCCTGGAGGACGGGGAGGGATAATTCACCCCTCCACTTT.

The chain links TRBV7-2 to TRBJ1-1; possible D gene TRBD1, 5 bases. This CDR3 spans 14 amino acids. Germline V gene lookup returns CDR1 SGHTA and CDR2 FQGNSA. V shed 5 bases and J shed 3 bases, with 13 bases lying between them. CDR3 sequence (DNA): TGTGCCAGCAGCAATACACTAGGGGACACTGAAGCTTTCTTT. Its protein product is CASSNTLGDTEAFF.

CDR3 in DNA: TGTGCCAGCAGCCTACCCGGGACAGGGAACAATGAGCAGTTCTTC. This sequence encodes CASSLPGTGNNEQFF. V is TRBV5-4 and J is TRBJ2-1; 9 bases agree with TRBD1. In germline, CDR1 is SGHNT, CDR2 YYREEE (reference sequence). The J segment lost 5 bases and the V segment lost 4 bases, leaving 7 bases of the junction unmatched. The CDR3 loop spans 15 amino acids.

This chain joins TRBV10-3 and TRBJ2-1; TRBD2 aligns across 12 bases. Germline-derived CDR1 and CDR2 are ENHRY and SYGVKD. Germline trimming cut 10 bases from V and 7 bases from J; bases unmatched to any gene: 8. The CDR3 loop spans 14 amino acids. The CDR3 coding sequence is TGTGCCAGCAAGGTACTAGCGGGGGGTAATGAGCAGTTCTTC. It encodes CASKVLAGGNEQFF.

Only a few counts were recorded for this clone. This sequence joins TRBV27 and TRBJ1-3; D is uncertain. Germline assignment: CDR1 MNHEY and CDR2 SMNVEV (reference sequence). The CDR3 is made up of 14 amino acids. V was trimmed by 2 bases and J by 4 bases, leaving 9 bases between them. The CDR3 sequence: CASSLNSWGNTIYF. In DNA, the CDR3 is TGTGCCAGCAGTTTAAACAGCTGGGGAAACACCATATATTTT.

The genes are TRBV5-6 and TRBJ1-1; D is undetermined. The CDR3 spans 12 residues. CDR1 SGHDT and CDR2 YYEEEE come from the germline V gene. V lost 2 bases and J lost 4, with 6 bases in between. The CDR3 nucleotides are TGTGCCAGCAGCTTTGGTGGCACTGAAGCTTTCTTT. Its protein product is CASSFGGTEAFF. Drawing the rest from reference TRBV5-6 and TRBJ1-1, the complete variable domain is DAGVTQSPTHLIKTRGQQVTLRCSPKSGHDTVSWYQQALGQGPQFIFQYYEEEERQRGNFPDRFSGHQFPNYSSELNVNALLLGDSALYLCASSFGGTEAFFGQGTRLTVV.

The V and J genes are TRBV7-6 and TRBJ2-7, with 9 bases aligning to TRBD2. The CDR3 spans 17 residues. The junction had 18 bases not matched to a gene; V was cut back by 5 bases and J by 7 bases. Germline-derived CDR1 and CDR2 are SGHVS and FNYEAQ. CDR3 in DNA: TGTGCCAGCAGCCCTCGCTTGGGCGGGAGGGCCGTGGATGAGCAGTACTTC. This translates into CASSPRLGGRAVDEQYF. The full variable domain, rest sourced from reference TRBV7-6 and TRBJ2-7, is GAGVSQSPRYKVTKRGQDVALRCDPISGHVSLYWYRQALGQGPEFLTYFNYEAQQDKSGLPNDRFSAERPEGSISTLTIQRTEQRDSAMYRCASSPRLGGRAVDEQYFGPGTRLTVT.

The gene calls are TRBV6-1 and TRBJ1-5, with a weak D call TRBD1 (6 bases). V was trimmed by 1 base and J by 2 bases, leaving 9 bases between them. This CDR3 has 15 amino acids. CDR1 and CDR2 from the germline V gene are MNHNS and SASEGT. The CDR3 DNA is TGTGCCAGCAGTGAAGACGGGGGGCGCAATCAGCCCCAGCATTTT. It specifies CASSEDGGRNQPQHF.